The 21 T cell receptor beta chains below were found in one sample sequenced in a study of brain T cells in children with intractable seizures. As to time point: blood from clinic visit 5 months post-surgery; TSC patient then seizure free. Produced via immunoSEQ multiplex PCR; TCRdb's table is partial and in-frame only. The sample includes a few hundred thousand clones, over 85% of them seen just once. The sample here was peripheral blood, taken more than 4 months after surgery. All receptors come from a boy in the first two years of life with tuberous sclerosis and intractable seizures.

The DNA for the CDR3 is TGTGCCAGTAAGGAGCGGGGGGCGATTACTAGCACAGATACGCAGTATTTT. It is translated as CASKERGAITSTDTQYF. The chain joins TRBV19 to TRBJ2-3, with TRBD2 matching over 9 bases. Per the germline V gene, CDR1 is LNHDA and CDR2 is SQIVND (reference sequence). Trimming cost V 7 bases and J 0 bases; bases outside gene matches: 11. The CDR3 contains 17 residues.

This rearrangement joins TRBV7-3 to TRBJ2-1; 9 nucleotides align to TRBD1. CDR3 length: 15 amino acids. V lost 4 bases and J lost 7; bases outside the gene matches: 8. CDR1 and CDR2 (germline): SGHTA, FQGTGA. The CDR3 spells CASSSTGGRGNEQFF. CDR3 bases: TGTGCCAGCAGCTCAACAGGGGGCAGGGGGAATGAGCAGTTCTTC.

V is TRBV6-5 and J is TRBJ1-5; 7 bases are a match to TRBD1. Germline assignment: CDR1 MNHEY and CDR2 SVGAGI. The CDR3 covers 14 residues. J was trimmed by 2 bases and V by 4 bases; bases with no gene match: 2. In DNA, the CDR3 is TGTGCCAGCAGTTTTCAGGGGGGCAATCAGCCCCAGCATTTT. It is translated as CASSFQGGNQPQHF.

This chain connects TRBV30 to TRBJ2-5; TRBD1 or TRBD2 may be the D gene (5 bases each). V lost 0 bases, J lost 4 bases, and 15 bases lay in between. The CDR3 extends over 15 amino acids. Germline V gives CDR1 GTSNPN, CDR2 SVGIG (reference sequence). In DNA form, the CDR3 reads TGTGCCTGGAGTGTACGGGTGGGGGTCGGAGAGACCCAGTACTTC. The encoded protein is CAWSVRVGVGETQYF. Drawing the rest from reference TRBV30 and TRBJ2-5, the complete variable domain is SQTIHQWPATLVQPVGSPLSLECTVEGTSNPNLYWYRQAAGRGLQLLFYSVGIGQISSEVPQNLSASRPQDRQFILSSKKLLLSDSGFYLCAWSVRVGVGETQYFGPGTRLLVL.

The chain couples TRBV6-5 to TRBJ1-1, with 8 bases matching TRBD1. The ends lost 11 bases at V and 11 bases at J; junction bases unmatched: 13. The CDR3 extends over 12 amino acids. The germline CDR1 and CDR2 sequences are MNHEY and SVGAGI. CDR3 in DNA: TGTGCCGCGGGGGAGACAGGGGCAGGGGCTTTCTTT. This sequence encodes CAAGETGAGAFF.

This clone was counted a single time. The chain carries TRBV9 and TRBJ2-7; D remains unclear. The germline gives CDR1 SGDLS, CDR2 YYNGEE. This CDR3 is 13 amino acids long. Deletions cut 2 bases from V and 6 bases from J, with 12 bases between. The CDR3 region is CASSVATIGEQYF. For the CDR3, the DNA is TGTGCCAGCAGCGTTGCGACAATCGGCGAGCAGTACTTC.

The chain is built from TRBV24-1 and TRBJ2-7, with D perhaps matching TRBD1 or TRBD2 (5 bases each). The CDR3 has 15 residues. Germline V lookup: CDR1 KGHDR, CDR2 SFDVKD. Trimming cost V 4 bases and J 5 bases, with 17 bases left between them. CDR3 DNA: TGTGCCACCAGTGACCTAGGGACCAGCCCTGACGAGCAGTACTTC. As protein: CATSDLGTSPDEQYF.

This chain connects TRBV30 to TRBJ1-1; D is undetermined. V shed 0 bases and J shed 0 bases, with 5 bases lying between them. Germline CDR1 and CDR2: GTSNPN and SVGIG (reference sequence). The length of the CDR3 is 13 residues. CDR3 DNA sequence: TGTGCCTGGAGTGTGATACTGAACACTGAAGCTTTCTTT. Protein sequence: CAWSVILNTEAFF.

V is TRBV7-6 and J is TRBJ1-5; 7 positions agree with TRBD1. The CDR3 covers 14 residues. CDR1 SGHVS and CDR2 FNYEAQ come from the germline V gene. Losses at the gene ends were 6 bases for V and 9 bases for J; bases not matched to a gene: 11. CDR3 sequence (DNA): TGTGCCAGCAGTTTAACAGGGGTAGGTTCGCCCCAGCATTTT. Translating it yields CASSLTGVGSPQHF.

This clone was recorded once. The rearrangement uses TRBV11-2 and TRBJ2-7; TRBD1 aligns across 7 bases. The CDR3 has 13 residues. The J segment lost 2 bases and the V segment lost 3 bases, leaving 1 base of the junction unmatched. Germline V CDR1 and CDR2: SGHAT, FQNNGV. Here the CDR3 DNA reads TGTGCCAGCAGCTTCGGACAGGCCTACGAGCAGTACTTC. Its protein is CASSFGQAYEQYF.

The chain has TRBV24-1 and TRBJ1-2; TRBD1 might be the D (5 bases). V was shortened by 7 bases and J by 5 bases, with 19 bases between the two germline ends. CDR3 length: 15 residues. The germline CDR1 and CDR2 sequences are KGHDR and SFDVKD. Here the CDR3 DNA reads TGTGCCACCAGCGACCGGGACGGAGGGATTTATGGCTACACCTTC. This translates into CATSDRDGGIYGYTF.

This chain uses TRBV7-9 with TRBJ2-4; TRBD1 might be the D (6 bases). The CDR3 contains 14 residues. Germline loops: CDR1 SEHNR, CDR2 FQNEAQ (reference sequence). V lost 5 bases and J 0 bases, leaving 8 bases between the germline ends. The CDR3 sequence: CASSNREAKNIQYF. CDR3 nucleotides: TGTGCCAGCAGCAACAGGGAAGCCAAAAACATTCAGTACTTC.

The chain employs TRBV4-2 and TRBJ2-7; a weak D match, TRBD2 (6 bases). Between the trimmed V and J ends, which lost 0 bases and 5 bases, there was a span of 20 bases. CDR3 size: 17 residues. Looked up from germline, CDR1 is LGHNA and CDR2 is YNFKEQ. The CDR3 sequence is CASSQDWSGELTHEQYF. In nucleotides, the CDR3 is TGTGCCAGCAGCCAAGATTGGTCGGGGGAGTTAACCCACGAGCAGTACTTC.

Worth noting for this clone: The germline gene is not matched at one end of the junction; a read error may be the cause. V is TRBV2 and J is TRBJ2-1; the D gene is possibly TRBD2 (7 bases). CDR3 length equals 8 residues. Germline values: CDR1 SNHLY, CDR2 FYNNEI. The CDR3 is CASRGGLF. In nucleotides, the CDR3 is TGTGCCAGCAGGGGGGGGCTCTTC. The full variable domain, completed using reference TRBV2 and TRBJ2-1, is EPEVTQTPSHQVTQMGQEVILRCVPISNHLYFYWYRQILGQKVEFLVSFYNNEISEKSEIFDDQFSVERPDGSNFTLKIRSTKLEDSAMYFCASRGGLFGPGTRLTVL.

This chain joins TRBV4-1 and TRBJ2-7, with 7 bases lining up with TRBD2. The CDR3 length is 16 residues. The germline gives CDR1 MGHRA, CDR2 YSYEKL. Trimming cost V 1 base and J 0 bases; bases outside gene matches: 6. CDR3 residues: CASSQVPRGTSYEQYF. The CDR3 nucleotides are TGCGCCAGCAGCCAAGTCCCGCGGGGGACCTCCTACGAGCAGTACTTC.

The chain is built from TRBV2 and TRBJ2-7, with 7 bases identical to TRBD2. The CDR3 length is 14 residues. Germline lookup yields CDR1 SNHLY and CDR2 FYNNEI. V was clipped by 6 bases and J by 0 bases; unmatched bases: 5. CDR3 coding DNA: TGTGCCAGCAGGAGGGAGGGGAGCTCCTACGAGCAGTACTTC. Protein sequence: CASRREGSSYEQYF.

This chain uses TRBV30 with TRBJ2-7, with TRBD2 matching 12 bases. This CDR3 has 14 amino acids. Trimming cost V 4 bases and J 5 bases; bases outside gene matches: 6. CDR1 and CDR2 (germline): GTSNPN, SVGIG (reference sequence). The CDR3 protein is CAWTPLAGGDEQYF. The CDR3 region has the DNA TGTGCCTGGACGCCACTAGCGGGAGGCGACGAGCAGTACTTC.

The chain is built from TRBV18 and TRBJ1-3; 7 positions agree with TRBD1. The germline CDR1 and CDR2 sequences are KGHSH and LQKENI. This CDR3 has 14 residues. V was clipped by 6 bases and J by 2 bases; unmatched bases: 4. CDR3 sequence: CASSPGTAGNTIYF. CDR3 coding DNA: TGTGCCAGCTCCCCAGGGACAGCTGGAAACACCATATATTTT.

The sample holds one count of this clone. The CDR3 loop reads CASSLHRFSSPLHF. CDR3 nucleotides: TGTGCCAGCAGCTTGCATCGGTTCTCCTCACCCCTCCACTTT. V gene TRBV5-6 combines with J gene TRBJ1-6; D not resolved. The germline gives CDR1 SGHDT, CDR2 YYEEEE. Trimming left V 1 base short and J 10 bases short, with 12 bases between. CDR3 length equals 14 residues.

The chain carries TRBV19 and TRBJ2-3, with 13 positions matching TRBD2. The germline V gene encodes CDR1 LNHDA and CDR2 SQIVND (reference sequence). The CDR3 is made up of 17 amino acids. V gave up 1 base and J gave up 6 bases; unmatched junction bases: 7. The chain's CDR3 is CASSIAGGLAGVDTQYF. The CDR3, as DNA: TGTGCCAGTAGTATAGCGGGCGGACTAGCGGGAGTCGATACGCAGTATTTT.

The genes are TRBV5-8 and TRBJ2-1; 7 bases fit TRBD2. CDR1 SGHTS and CDR2 YDEGEE come from the germline V gene. V trimming: 3 bases; J trimming: 0 bases; junction bases outside the gene matches: 6. The CDR3 has 16 amino acids. This CDR3 reads CASSSLRDYSYNEQFF. CDR3 DNA sequence: TGTGCCAGCAGCTCGCTCCGGGACTACTCCTACAATGAGCAGTTCTTC.